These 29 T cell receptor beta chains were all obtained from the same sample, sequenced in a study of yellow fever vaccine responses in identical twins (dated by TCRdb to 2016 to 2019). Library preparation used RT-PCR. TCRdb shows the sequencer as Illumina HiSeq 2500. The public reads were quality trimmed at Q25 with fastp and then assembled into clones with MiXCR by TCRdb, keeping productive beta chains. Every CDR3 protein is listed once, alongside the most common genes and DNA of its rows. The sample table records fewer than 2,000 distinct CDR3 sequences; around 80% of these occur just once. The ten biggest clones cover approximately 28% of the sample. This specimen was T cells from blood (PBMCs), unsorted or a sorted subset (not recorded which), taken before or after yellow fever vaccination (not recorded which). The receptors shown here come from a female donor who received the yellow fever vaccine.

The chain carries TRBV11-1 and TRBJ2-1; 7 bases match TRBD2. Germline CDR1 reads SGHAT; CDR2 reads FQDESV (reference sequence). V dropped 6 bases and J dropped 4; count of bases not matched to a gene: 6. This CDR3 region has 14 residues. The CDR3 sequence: CASRSKRGYNEQFF. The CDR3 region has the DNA TGTGCCAGCAGAAGTAAGCGGGGTTACAATGAGCAGTTCTTC.

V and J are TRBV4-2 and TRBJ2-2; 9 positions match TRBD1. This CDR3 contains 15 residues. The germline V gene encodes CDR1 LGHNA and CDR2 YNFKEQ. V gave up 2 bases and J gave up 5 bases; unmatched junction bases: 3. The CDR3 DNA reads TGTGCCAGCAGCCAACGGGACAGGGAAACCGGGGAGCTGTTTTTT. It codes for CASSQRDRETGELFF.

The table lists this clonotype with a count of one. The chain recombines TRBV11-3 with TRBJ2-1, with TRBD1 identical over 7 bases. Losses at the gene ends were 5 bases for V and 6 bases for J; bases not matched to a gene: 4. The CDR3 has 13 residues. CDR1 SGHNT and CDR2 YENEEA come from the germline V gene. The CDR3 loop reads CASSTDRANEQFF. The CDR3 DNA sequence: TGTGCCAGCAGCACCGACAGGGCCAATGAGCAGTTCTTC.

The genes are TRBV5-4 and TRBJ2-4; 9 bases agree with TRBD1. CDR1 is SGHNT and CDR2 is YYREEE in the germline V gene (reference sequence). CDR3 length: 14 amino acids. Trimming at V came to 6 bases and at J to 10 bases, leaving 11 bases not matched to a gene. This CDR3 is CASTSPGQGEIQYF. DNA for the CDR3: TGTGCCAGCACCTCCCCGGGACAGGGAGAAATTCAGTACTTC.

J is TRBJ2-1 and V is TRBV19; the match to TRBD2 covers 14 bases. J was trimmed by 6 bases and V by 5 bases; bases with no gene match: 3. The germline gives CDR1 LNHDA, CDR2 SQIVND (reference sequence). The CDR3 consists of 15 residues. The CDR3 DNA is TGTGCCAGTAGTCTCGGGACTAGCGGGAGCAATGAGCAGTTCTTC. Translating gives CASSLGTSGSNEQFF.

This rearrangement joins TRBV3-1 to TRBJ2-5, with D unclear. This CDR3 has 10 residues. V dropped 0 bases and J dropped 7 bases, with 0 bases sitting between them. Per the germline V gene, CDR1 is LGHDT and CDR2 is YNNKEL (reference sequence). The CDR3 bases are TGTGCCAGCAGCCAAGAGACCCAGTACTTC. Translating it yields CASSQETQYF.

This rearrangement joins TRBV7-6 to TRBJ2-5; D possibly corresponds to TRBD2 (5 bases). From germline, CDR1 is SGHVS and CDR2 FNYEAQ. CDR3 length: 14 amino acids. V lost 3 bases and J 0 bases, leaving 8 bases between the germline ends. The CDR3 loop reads CASSFGLNQETQYF. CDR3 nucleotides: TGTGCCAGCAGCTTCGGACTGAACCAAGAGACCCAGTACTTC.

The CDR3 reads CASSAGIPKPSANTGELFF. CDR3 coding DNA: TGTGCCAGCAGCGCCGGAATTCCAAAGCCTAGCGCTAACACCGGGGAGCTGTTTTTT. The chain links TRBV11-1 to TRBJ2-2, with a possible D match to TRBD2 (6 bases). The germline V and J ends were trimmed by 5 bases and 2 bases, with 24 bases remaining between them. Germline values: CDR1 SGHAT, CDR2 FQDESV (reference sequence). The CDR3 sequence is 19 residues long.

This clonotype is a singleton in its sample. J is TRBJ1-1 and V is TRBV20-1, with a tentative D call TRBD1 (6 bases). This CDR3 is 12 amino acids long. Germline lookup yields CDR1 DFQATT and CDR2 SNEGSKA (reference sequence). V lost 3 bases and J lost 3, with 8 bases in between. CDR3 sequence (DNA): TGCAGTGCTAGTAGGGGGGACACTGAAGCTTTCTTT. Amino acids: CSASRGDTEAFF.

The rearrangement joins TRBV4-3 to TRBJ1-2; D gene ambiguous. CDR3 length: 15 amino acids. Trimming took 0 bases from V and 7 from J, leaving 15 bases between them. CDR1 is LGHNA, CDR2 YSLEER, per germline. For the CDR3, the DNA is TGCGCCAGCAGCCAAGATCAAGGCCGGTCGCGTGGCTACACCTTC. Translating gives CASSQDQGRSRGYTF.

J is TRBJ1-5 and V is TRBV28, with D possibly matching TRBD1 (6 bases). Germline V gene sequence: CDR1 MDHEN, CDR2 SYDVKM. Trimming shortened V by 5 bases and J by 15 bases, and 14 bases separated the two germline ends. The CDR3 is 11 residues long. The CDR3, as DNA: TGTGCCAGCAGTCCGGGACACCCGGTGCATTTT. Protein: CASSPGHPVHF.

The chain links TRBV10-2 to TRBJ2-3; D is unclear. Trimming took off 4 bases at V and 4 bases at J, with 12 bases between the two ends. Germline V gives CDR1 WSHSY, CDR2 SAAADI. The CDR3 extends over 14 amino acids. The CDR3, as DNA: TGCGCCAGCAGTGCCATCTCGGCGGCAGATACGCAGTATTTT. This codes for CASSAISAADTQYF.

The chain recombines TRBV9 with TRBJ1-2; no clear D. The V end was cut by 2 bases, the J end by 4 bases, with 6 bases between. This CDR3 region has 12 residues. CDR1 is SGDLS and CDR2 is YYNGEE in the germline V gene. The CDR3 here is CASSVQTYGYTF. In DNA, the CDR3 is TGTGCCAGCAGCGTTCAGACCTATGGCTACACCTTC.

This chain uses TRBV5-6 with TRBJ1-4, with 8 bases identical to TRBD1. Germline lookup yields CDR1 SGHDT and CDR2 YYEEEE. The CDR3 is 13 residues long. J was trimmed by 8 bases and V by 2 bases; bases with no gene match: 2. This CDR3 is CASSFDRGEKLFF. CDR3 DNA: TGTGCCAGCAGCTTCGACAGGGGCGAAAAACTGTTTTTT.

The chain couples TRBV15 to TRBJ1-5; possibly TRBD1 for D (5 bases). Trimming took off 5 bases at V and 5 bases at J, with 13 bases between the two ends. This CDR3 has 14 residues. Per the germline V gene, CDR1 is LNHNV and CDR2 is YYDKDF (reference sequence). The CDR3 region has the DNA TGTGCCACCAGCCCGGATGGGGCTTATCAGCCCCAGCATTTT. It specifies CATSPDGAYQPQHF.

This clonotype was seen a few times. The CDR3 sequence: CASSLGGEGYTF. The CDR3 nucleotides are TGTGCCAGCAGTCTGGGGGGCGAGGGCTACACCTTC. The chain links TRBV6-1 to TRBJ1-2; possible D gene TRBD1, 6 bases. Trimming took 5 bases from V and 8 from J, leaving 12 bases between them. The CDR3 is 12 residues long. CDR1 and CDR2 from the germline V gene are MNHNS and SASEGT.

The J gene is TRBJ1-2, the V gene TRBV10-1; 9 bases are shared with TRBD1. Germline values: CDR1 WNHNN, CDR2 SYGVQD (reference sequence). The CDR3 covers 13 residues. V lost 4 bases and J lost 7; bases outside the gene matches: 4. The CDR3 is CASSGDRAAGYTF. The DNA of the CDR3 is TGCGCCAGCAGTGGGGACAGGGCGGCTGGCTACACCTTC.

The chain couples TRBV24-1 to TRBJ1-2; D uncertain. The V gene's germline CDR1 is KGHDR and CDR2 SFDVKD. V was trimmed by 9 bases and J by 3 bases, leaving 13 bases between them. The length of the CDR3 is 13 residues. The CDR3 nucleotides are TGTGCCACCCGGAAGGCGGGGTACTATGGCTACACCTTC. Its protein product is CATRKAGYYGYTF.

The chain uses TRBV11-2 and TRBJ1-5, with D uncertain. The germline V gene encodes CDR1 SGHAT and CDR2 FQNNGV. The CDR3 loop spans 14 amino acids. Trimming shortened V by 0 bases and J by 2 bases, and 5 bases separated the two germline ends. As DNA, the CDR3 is TGTGCCAGCAGCTTAGAGGGCCGCAATCAGCCCCAGCATTTT. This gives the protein CASSLEGRNQPQHF.

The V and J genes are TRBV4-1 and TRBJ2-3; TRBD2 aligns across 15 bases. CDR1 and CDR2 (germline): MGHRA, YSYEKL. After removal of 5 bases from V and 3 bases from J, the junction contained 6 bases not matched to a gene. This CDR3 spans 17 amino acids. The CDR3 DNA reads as TGCGCCAGCAGCTACTCGGGACTAGCGGGGGGAACAGATACGCAGTATTTT. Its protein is CASSYSGLAGGTDTQYF.

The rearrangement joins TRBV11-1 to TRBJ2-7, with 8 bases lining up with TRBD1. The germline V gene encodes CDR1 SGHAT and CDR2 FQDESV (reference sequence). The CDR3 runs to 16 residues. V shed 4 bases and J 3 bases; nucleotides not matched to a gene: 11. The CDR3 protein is CASSSPPTGAFYEQYF. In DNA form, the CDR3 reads TGTGCCAGCAGCTCCCCCCCGACAGGGGCCTTCTACGAGCAGTACTTC.

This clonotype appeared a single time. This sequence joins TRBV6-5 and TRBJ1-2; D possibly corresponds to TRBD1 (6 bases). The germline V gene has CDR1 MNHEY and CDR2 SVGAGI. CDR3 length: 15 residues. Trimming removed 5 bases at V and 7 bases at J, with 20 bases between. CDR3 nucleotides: TGTGCCAGCAGTCGCCCGGGGGCAGGACTTCTTGGCTACACCTTC. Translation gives CASSRPGAGLLGYTF.

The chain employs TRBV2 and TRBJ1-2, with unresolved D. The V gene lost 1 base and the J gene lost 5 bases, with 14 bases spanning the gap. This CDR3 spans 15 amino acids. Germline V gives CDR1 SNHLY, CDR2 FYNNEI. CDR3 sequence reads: CASSEGRHPSYGYTF. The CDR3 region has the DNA TGTGCCAGCAGTGAAGGACGACACCCCTCGTATGGCTACACCTTC.

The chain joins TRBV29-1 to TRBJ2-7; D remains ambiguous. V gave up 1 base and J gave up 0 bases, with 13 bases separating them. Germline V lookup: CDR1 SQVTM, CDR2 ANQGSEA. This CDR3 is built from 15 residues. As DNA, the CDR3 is TGCAGCGTTGAAGGTCTCCACCCTAGCTCCTACGAGCAGTACGTC. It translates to CSVEGLHPSSYEQYV.

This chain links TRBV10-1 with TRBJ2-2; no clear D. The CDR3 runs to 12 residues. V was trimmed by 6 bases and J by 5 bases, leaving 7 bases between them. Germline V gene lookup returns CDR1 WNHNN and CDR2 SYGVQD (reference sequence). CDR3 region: CASRLGTGELFF. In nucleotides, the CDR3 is TGCGCCAGCAGGCTGGGGACCGGGGAGCTGTTTTTT.

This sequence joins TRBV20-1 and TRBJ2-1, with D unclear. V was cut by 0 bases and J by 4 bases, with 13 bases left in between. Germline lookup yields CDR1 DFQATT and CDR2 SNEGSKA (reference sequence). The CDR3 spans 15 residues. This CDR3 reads CSARDRATVYNEQFF. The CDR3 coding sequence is TGCAGTGCTAGAGATAGGGCTACCGTTTACAATGAGCAGTTCTTC.

The CDR3 loop is CASSFGREAEQFF. CDR3 coding DNA: TGTGCCAGCAGCTTTGGCCGGGAGGCCGAGCAGTTCTTC. This chain uses TRBV11-3 with TRBJ2-1, with 7 nucleotides matching TRBD2. The CDR3 consists of 13 residues. Germline V gives CDR1 SGHNT, CDR2 YENEEA. V shed 3 bases and J 10 bases; nucleotides not matched to a gene: 6.

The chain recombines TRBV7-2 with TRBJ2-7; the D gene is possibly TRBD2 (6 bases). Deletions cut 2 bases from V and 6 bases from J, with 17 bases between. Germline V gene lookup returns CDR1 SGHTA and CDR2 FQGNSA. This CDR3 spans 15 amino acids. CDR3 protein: CASSLSGTGRREQYF. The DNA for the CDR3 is TGTGCCAGCAGCTTATCGGGCACTGGGAGGCGCGAGCAGTACTTC.

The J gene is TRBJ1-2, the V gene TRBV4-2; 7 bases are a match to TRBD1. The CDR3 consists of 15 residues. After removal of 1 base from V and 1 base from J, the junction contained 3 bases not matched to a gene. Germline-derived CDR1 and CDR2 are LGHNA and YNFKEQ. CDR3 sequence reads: CASSQGQGDNYGYTF. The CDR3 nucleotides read TGTGCCAGCAGCCAAGGACAGGGAGATAACTATGGCTACACCTTC.